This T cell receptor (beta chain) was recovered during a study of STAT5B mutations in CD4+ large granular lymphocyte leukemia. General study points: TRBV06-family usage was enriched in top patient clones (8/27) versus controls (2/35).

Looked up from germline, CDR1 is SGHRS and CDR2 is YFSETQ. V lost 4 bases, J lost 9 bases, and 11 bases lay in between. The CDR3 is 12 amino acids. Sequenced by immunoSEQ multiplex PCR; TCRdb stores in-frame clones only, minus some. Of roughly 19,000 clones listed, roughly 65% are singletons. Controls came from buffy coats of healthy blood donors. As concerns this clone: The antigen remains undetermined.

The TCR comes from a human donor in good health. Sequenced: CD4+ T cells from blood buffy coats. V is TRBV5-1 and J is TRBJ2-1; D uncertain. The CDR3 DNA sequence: TGCGCCAGCAGCCCCGCTTTTGGTGAGCAGTTCTTC. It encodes CASSPAFGEQFF.